These T cell receptor beta chains were read from a single sample in a study of OX40 agonist ivuxolimab in advanced cancers. Produced via immunoSEQ multiplex PCR; TCRdb's table is partial and in-frame only. The sample holds 8,500 to 13,000 clones, roughly 70% seen once. The sample consisted of CD4+ or CD8+ T cells sorted from blood, taken in a trial of the OX40 agonist ivuxolimab. The receptors come from an adult with an advanced solid tumor such as melanoma, head and neck, liver or kidney cancer. Each CDR3 is given with its conserved first and last residue. Fields, in order: clone size, J gene, D gene, V gene, CDR3 DNA, CDR3 protein. The D gene is left open where the match is weak. Size is omitted from some rows. Given values are once, few, many or a class for expanded clones.

>.|TRBJ2-2|.|TRBV6-5
TGTGCCACTCAACAGGGAATTCGGGAGCTGTTTTTT
CATQQGIRELFF
>.|TRBJ2-3|TRBD2|TRBV10-3
TGTGCCATCAATGCCCGGGAGGGCCAAGCCCCAGATACGCAGTATTTT
CAINAREGQAPDTQYF
>once|TRBJ1-2|TRBD1|TRBV6-1
TGTGCCAGCAGTCAAACGACAGGGAATGGCTACACCTTC
CASSQTTGNGYTF
>.|TRBJ2-7|.|TRBV9
TGTGCCAGCAGCGTAGCAGTGGGATTTTCCTACGAGCAGTACTTC
CASSVAVGFSYEQYF
>.|TRBJ2-7|.|TRBV7-9
TGTGCCAGCAGCTTAGCGGATGGGAACGAGCAGTACTTC
CASSLADGNEQYF
>.|TRBJ2-1|.|TRBV28
TGTGCCAGCAGTTTACCCCGTACAGGGATTTGGAGGCTCGATGAGCAGTTCTTC
CASSLPRTGIWRLDEQFF
>.|TRBJ1-1|TRBD1|TRBV7-8
TGTGCCAGCAGCCTCTTACCGGGACAGGTAAACACTGAAGCTTTCTTT
CASSLLPGQVNTEAFF
>few|TRBJ2-7|.|TRBV5-5
TGTGCCAGCAGCTGGGAACAGGCTACCTCCTACGAGCAGTACTTC
CASSWEQATSYEQYF
>.|TRBJ2-6|.|TRBV11-3
TGTGCCAGCACCCCTGGGGCCAACGTCCTGACTTTC
CASTPGANVLTF
>.|TRBJ2-1|TRBD2|TRBV30
TGTGCCTGGAGTGAGACTAGCGGGGTAGATGAGCAGTTCTTC
CAWSETSGVDEQFF
>.|TRBJ1-2|.|TRBV11-2
TGTGCCAGCAGCTTAGGTGGAACCAGTCGGGGTGGCTACACCTTC
CASSLGGTSRGGYTF
>once|TRBJ2-1|.|TRBV27
TGTGCCAGCACCATCGGGCCACCCTACAATGAGCAGTTCTTC
CASTIGPPYNEQFF
>.|TRBJ2-7|TRBD1|TRBV19
TGTGCCAGTAGTCTGACAGGGATAGGCGAGCAGTACTTC
CASSLTGIGEQYF
>.|TRBJ2-3|.|TRBV6-6
TGTGCCAGCAGTTACTGGTCGGGAAGCACAGATACGCAGTATTTT
CASSYWSGSTDTQYF
>medium-sized|TRBJ2-7|.|TRBV2
TGTGCCAGCAGTGGGACGGTCTACGAGCAGTACTTC
CASSGTVYEQYF
>.|TRBJ1-1|.|TRBV19
TGTGCCAGTAGTATAGCCTCTTGGGCCACTGAAGCTTTCTTT
CASSIASWATEAFF
>.|TRBJ2-1|.|TRBV18
TGTGCCAGCTCACTTTCCTTAGCGCCCACATACAATGAGCAGTTCTTC
CASSLSLAPTYNEQFF
>.|TRBJ2-2|TRBD1|TRBV27
TGTGCCAGCAGTACTGGGACAGCCGGGGAGCTGTTTTTT
CASSTGTAGELFF
>medium-sized|TRBJ2-1|.|TRBV9
TGTGCCAGCAGCTCCCGGACCTACTACAATGAGCAGTTCTTC
CASSSRTYYNEQFF
>.|TRBJ1-2|.|TRBV19
TGTGCCAGTAGTATAACGGCCGCATCCGACTATGGCTACACCTTC
CASSITAASDYGYTF
>.|TRBJ2-2|TRBD1|TRBV30
TGTGCCACCATCGACAGGGAGAACACCGGGGAGCTGTTTTTT
CATIDRENTGELFF
>.|TRBJ2-7|TRBD2|TRBV9
TGTGCCAGCAGCCCAGGGGGACTAGCGGGAGGGAATACCTACGAGCAGTACTTC
CASSPGGLAGGNTYEQYF
>.|TRBJ2-3|TRBD2|TRBV7-6
TGTGCCAGCAGCTTGCAAGCGGGAGGGAGGGGCACAGATACGCAGTATTTT
CASSLQAGGRGTDTQYF
>.|TRBJ2-7|TRBD2|TRBV7-3
TGTGCCAGCAGCGCCGACGGGGGGGCCTACGAGCAGTACTTC
CASSADGGAYEQYF
>.|TRBJ2-7|.|TRBV27
TGTGCCAGCAGTTTGGGGGGAAGGGGCTACGAGCAGTACTTC
CASSLGGRGYEQYF
>.|TRBJ2-1|.|TRBV7-9
TGTGCCAGCAGCTTAGACCCCACAATAGAGCAGTTCTTC
CASSLDPTIEQFF
>few|TRBJ2-3|.|TRBV29-1
TGCAGCGTTTGGGGGGCAACAGATACGCAGTATTTT
CSVWGATDTQYF
>.|TRBJ2-7|.|TRBV11-2
TGTGCCAGCAGCGGTGGGACGGCTACTTTCTACGAGCAGTACTTC
CASSGGTATFYEQYF
>.|TRBJ1-1|.|TRBV11-2
TGTGCCAGCAGCTTCGGGCAGGCCGATAACACTGAAGCTTTCTTT
CASSFGQADNTEAFF
>.|TRBJ2-5|.|TRBV27
TGTGCCCGCAGTCCCCTGCTCGGGAGCGGCGAGACCCAGCACTTC
CARSPLLGSGETQHF
>.|TRBJ1-2|.|TRBV13
TGTGCCAGCAGCCTCGGGGGGGAGCCTTGGGGCTACACCTTC
CASSLGGEPWGYTF
>.|TRBJ2-7|.|TRBV6-5
TGTGCCAGCAGTTACTCCGGCCAGATCGAGCAGTACTTC
CASSYSGQIEQYF
>once|TRBJ2-7|TRBD2|TRBV10-3
TGTGCCACCCGTAAAGCGGGAAATAACTACGAGCAGTACTTC
CATRKAGNNYEQYF
>.|TRBJ2-7|.|TRBV7-6
TGTGCCAGCGGAGAAAGATACGAGCAGTACTTC
CASGERYEQYF
>.|TRBJ1-2|.|TRBV7-3
TGTGCCAGCAGCACTGAAGGTCTCGGGGTCCGACCCTATGGCTACACCTTC
CASSTEGLGVRPYGYTF
>.|TRBJ2-1|TRBD2|TRBV9
TGTGCCAGCAGCGTATCCCTTGGGACTAGCGGGAGACTTAACAATGAGCAGTTCTTC
CASSVSLGTSGRLNNEQFF
>.|TRBJ2-2|TRBD2|TRBV7-9
TGTGCCAGCACCCCCCGGACTAGCGGGTACACCGGGGAGCTGTTTTTT
CASTPRTSGYTGELFF
>.|TRBJ1-1|.|TRBV7-9
TGTGCCTCTACCCCAGGGCCGTCCCCTGAAGCTTTCTTT
CASTPGPSPEAFF
>.|TRBJ2-7|.|TRBV5-4
TGTGCCAGCAGCGCAGGTTACGAGCAGTACTTC
CASSAGYEQYF
>.|TRBJ2-3|.|TRBV30
TGTGCCTGGAGAAATTACCGGACAGATACGCAGTATTTT
CAWRNYRTDTQYF
>.|TRBJ1-1|TRBD1|TRBV28
TGTGCCAGCAGCGTGAGGGGGCGGTTTGAAGCTTTCTTT
CASSVRGRFEAFF
>.|TRBJ2-3|.|TRBV11-2
TGTGCCAGCAGCTCCGCCACAGATACGCAGTATTTT
CASSSATDTQYF
>.|TRBJ1-3|.|TRBV7-9
TGTGCCAGCAGCTTTAGGGTCAGCTCTGGAAACACCATATATTTT
CASSFRVSSGNTIYF
>few|TRBJ2-7|TRBD1|TRBV28
TGTGCCAGCAGTTCGGACAGGAGCTACGAGCAGTACTTC
CASSSDRSYEQYF
>few|TRBJ2-1|.|TRBV7-9
TGTGCCCTCCGCCCGTCCGGGGATGAGCAGTTCTTC
CALRPSGDEQFF
>.|TRBJ2-2|TRBD1|TRBV6-6
TGTGCCAGCGGGGACAGGGGGCGATATGGCGGGGAGCTGTTTTTT
CASGDRGRYGGELFF
>.|TRBJ2-3|.|TRBV21-1
TGTGCCAGCAGCAGTATGGGGGACGGGAGGGCCTCTGGAGATACGCAGTATTTT
CASSSMGDGRASGDTQYF
>.|TRBJ2-7|.|TRBV29-1
TGCAGCGTTTCGTCGGGGGAAGGTGGCGAGCAGTACTTC
CSVSSGEGGEQYF